This T cell receptor (beta chain) was sequenced during a study of blood T cell repertoires in COVID-19. Overall study: COVID-19 samples from acute and convalescent phases originated in the United States, Italy and Spain. The analysed material was cDNA or gDNA that came from T cells, B-cell-depleted T cells, or PBMCs.

As handled by the study authors: Estimated nucleated cell counts came from reference gene primer amplification. TCRdb keeps only in-frame clones here, not all; method: immunoSEQ multiplex PCR. For V, J and clone size, that table is used; D and trimming come from the DNA. Found here are about 91,000 clones, 88% of them singletons; the top ten hold roughly 5%. CDR3 size: 17 residues. The sample was peripheral blood. This TCR was recovered from a woman aged 80 or older with active COVID-19. The chain carries TRBV21-1 and TRBJ2-7; the table's D gene call, TRBD2, was not cross checked with the DNA. TRBV21-1 is given as a pseudogene. CDR3 coding DNA: TGTGCCAGCAGCCATAGAACAGCTAGCGGGAGCAATCGGGAGCAGTACTTC. This codes for CASSHRTASGSNREQYF.